This passage covers 2 T cell receptor beta chains from one sample sequenced in a study of T cells in Graves' hyperthyroidism and ophthalmopathy. The source material, RNA transcripts, was used to amplify TCR beta CDR3 regions. The TCR CDR3 was amplified in a first-round RT-PCR using the HTBI primer set. TCRdb reprocessed the multiplex PCR reads via MiXCR and lists one record per CDR3 protein. In the table there are approximately 430,000 distinct CDR3 sequences, 15% to 18% of which are singletons. Sequencing was performed on blood. All receptors come from a woman aged 18-29 years with Graves' hyperthyroidism.

There are many counts of this clonotype. The J gene is TRBJ1-1, the V gene TRBV28; D might be TRBD1 (6 bases). V was trimmed by 6 bases and J by 0 bases, leaving 14 bases between them. Germline V lookup: CDR1 MDHEN, CDR2 SYDVKM. The CDR3 contains 15 residues. The CDR3: CASRVQGRLNTEAFF. In DNA, the CDR3 is TGTGCCAGCAGGGTACAGGGAAGATTGAACACTGAAGCTTTCTTT.

This clonotype was found a few times. The chain joins TRBV4-3 to TRBJ1-1; D not certain. V lost 4 bases, J lost 0 bases, and 12 bases lay in between. CDR3 length equals 15 residues. Germline loops: CDR1 LGHNA, CDR2 YSLEER. As DNA, the CDR3 is TGCGCCAGCAGCCTTCTGGGCAGCATGAACACTGAAGCTTTCTTT. Translation gives CASSLLGSMNTEAFF.